The clone carrying this TCR beta chain turned up a few times. Its specificity is unknown. Sequencing was performed with immunoSEQ multiplex PCR; in TCRdb, only in-frame clones are kept and a portion is missing. The sample records about 50,000 clones, 89% being singletons. Germline V gives CDR1 SEHNR, CDR2 FQNEAQ (reference sequence). V gave up 6 bases and J gave up 2 bases, with 22 bases separating them. The CDR3 runs 17 residues. This sample is part of a study of OX40 agonist ivuxolimab in advanced cancers. Study-level findings and limits: CD8+ T cells (on average) carried more expanded clones than CD4+ T cells. Also present in some nonresponders was a low level of normalized T-cell clonal expansion. Partial responders dosed at 0.1-3.0 mg/kg displayed clonal expansion ranking among the lowest.

This rearrangement joins TRBV7-9 to TRBJ1-2; no firm D call. The sequencing used CD4+ or CD8+ T cells sorted from blood, collected in a trial of the OX40 agonist ivuxolimab. This receptor was identified in an adult with an advanced solid tumor such as melanoma, head and neck, liver or kidney cancer. CDR3: CASRPKRGKTGNYGYTF. The CDR3 nucleotides read TGTGCCAGCAGGCCCAAGCGGGGAAAGACGGGGAACTATGGCTACACCTTC.